This entry concerns a single T cell receptor (beta chain). The record originates from a study of blood T cell repertoires in COVID-19. About the research overall: From T cells, B-cell-depleted T cells, or PBMCs came the material, which was cDNA or gDNA.

The Seattle site enrolled patients during active infection and followed them longitudinally. CDR3 length: 11 amino acids. V was cut by 5 bases and J by 8 bases, with 9 bases left in between. Germline loops: CDR1 LNHDA, CDR2 SQIVND (reference sequence). Per the study methods: Reference gene primers were amplified, and this amplification served to estimate nucleated cell counts. TCRdb's table, derived via immunoSEQ multiplex PCR, lists solely in-frame clones and lacks some. V, J and clone size are taken as reported in that table, and D and trimming were inferred from the DNA itself. This sample has tens of thousands of clones, with approximately 83% found just once.

The origin of this receptor is a man in his forties with COVID-19, enrolled during active disease. What was sequenced was peripheral blood. The chain is built from TRBV19 and TRBJ1-2, with D possibly being TRBD1 (5 bases). CDR3 protein: CASSSRQGYTF. Here the CDR3 DNA reads TGTGCCAGTAGTTCCCGACAGGGCTACACCTTC.